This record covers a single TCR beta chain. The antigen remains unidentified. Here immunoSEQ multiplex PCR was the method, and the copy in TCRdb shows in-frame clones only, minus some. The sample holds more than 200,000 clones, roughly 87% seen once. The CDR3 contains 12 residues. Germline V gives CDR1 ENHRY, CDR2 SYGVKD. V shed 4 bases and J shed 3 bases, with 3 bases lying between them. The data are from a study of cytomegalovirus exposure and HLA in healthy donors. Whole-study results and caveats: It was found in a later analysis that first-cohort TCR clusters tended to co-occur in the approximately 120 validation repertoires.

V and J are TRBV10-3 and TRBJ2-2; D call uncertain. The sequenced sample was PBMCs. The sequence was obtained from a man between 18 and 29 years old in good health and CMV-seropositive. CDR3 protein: CAISGYTGELFF. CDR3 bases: TGTGCCATCAGTGGGTACACCGGGGAGCTGTTTTTT.